The rows below give T cell receptor beta chains drawn from one sample of a study of blood T cell repertoires in COVID-19. Sequencing used immunoSEQ multiplex PCR; TCRdb keeps in-frame clones, though not all of them. The sample yields more than 250,000 clones, 92% seen once. The sample was PBMCs or T cells enriched from blood (not recorded which). The source is a woman aged 30 to 39 who had recovered from COVID-19. CDR3s include the opening cysteine and the closing phenylalanine or tryptophan. D genes are given only for firm matches. Size is stated for part of the rows, as once, few or many counts, or as a class when the clone is expanded.

cdr3_length: 13
v_call: TRBV12-3/TRBV12-4
d_call: -
clone_size: -
j_call: TRBJ2-2
cdr3_aa: CASSPKNTGELFF
cdr3_nt: TGTGCCAGCAGTCCAAAAAACACCGGGGAGCTGTTTTTT

cdr3_length: 13
v_call: TRBV10-3
d_call: TRBD1
clone_size: -
j_call: TRBJ1-2
cdr3_aa: CAISGTGLFGYTF
cdr3_nt: TGTGCCATCAGTGGGACAGGGTTGTTTGGCTACACCTTC

cdr3_length: 14
v_call: TRBV11-3
d_call: -
clone_size: -
j_call: TRBJ2-7
cdr3_aa: CASSLYREGDEQYF
cdr3_nt: TGTGCCAGCAGCTTGTACAGGGAGGGCGACGAGCAGTACTTC

cdr3_length: 13
v_call: TRBV5-6
d_call: -
clone_size: -
j_call: TRBJ1-2
cdr3_aa: CASSLAGRGHGSF
cdr3_nt: TGTGCCAGCAGCTTGGCCGGAAGAGGTCACGGAAGCTTC

cdr3_length: 13
v_call: TRBV6-5
d_call: TRBD1
clone_size: -
j_call: TRBJ1-2
cdr3_aa: CASSRGSYYGYTF
cdr3_nt: TGTGCCAGCAGCAGGGGGTCTTACTATGGCTACACCTTC

cdr3_length: 15
v_call: TRBV5-4
d_call: TRBD2
clone_size: -
j_call: TRBJ2-3
cdr3_aa: CASRPPRGTSSAQYF
cdr3_nt: TGTGCCAGCAGACCCCCCCGGGGGACTAGTTCGGCGCAGTATTTT

cdr3_length: 18
v_call: TRBV7-9
d_call: TRBD2
clone_size: -
j_call: TRBJ2-2
cdr3_aa: CASSLPREAGGSAGELFF
cdr3_nt: TGTGCCAGCAGCTTACCCCGTGAAGCGGGAGGCTCCGCCGGGGAGCTGTTTTTT

cdr3_length: 15
v_call: TRBV4-2
d_call: TRBD2
clone_size: -
j_call: TRBJ2-5
cdr3_aa: CASSRALAGEETQYF
cdr3_nt: TGTGCCAGCAGCCGGGCTTTAGCGGGAGAAGAGACCCAGTACTTC

cdr3_length: 16
v_call: TRBV11-1
d_call: -
clone_size: -
j_call: TRBJ2-3
cdr3_aa: CASSLTPGHSTDTQYF
cdr3_nt: TGTGCCAGCAGCTTAACCCCGGGACACTCCACAGATACGCAGTATTTT

cdr3_length: 15
v_call: TRBV28
d_call: TRBD2
clone_size: -
j_call: TRBJ2-1
cdr3_aa: CASSSPGTSLFEQFF
cdr3_nt: TGTGCCAGCAGTTCCCCCGGGACTAGCTTGTTCGAGCAGTTCTTC

cdr3_length: 16
v_call: TRBV28
d_call: TRBD2
clone_size: -
j_call: TRBJ2-1
cdr3_aa: CASSPIWGLAGGEQFF
cdr3_nt: TGTGCCAGCAGTCCTATTTGGGGACTAGCGGGAGGTGAGCAGTTCTTC

cdr3_length: 14
v_call: TRBV2
d_call: -
clone_size: -
j_call: TRBJ2-5
cdr3_aa: CASKGSLSGETQYF
cdr3_nt: TGTGCCAGCAAGGGATCCCTGAGCGGAGAGACCCAGTACTTC

cdr3_length: 15
v_call: TRBV28
d_call: -
clone_size: -
j_call: TRBJ1-1
cdr3_aa: CASSTTALGNTEAFF
cdr3_nt: TGTGCCAGCAGTACGACAGCTCTCGGGAACACTGAAGCTTTCTTT

cdr3_length: 14
v_call: TRBV4-2
d_call: -
clone_size: -
j_call: TRBJ1-1
cdr3_aa: CASSQVQENTEAFF
cdr3_nt: TGTGCCAGCAGCCAAGTTCAGGAGAACACTGAAGCTTTCTTT

cdr3_length: 12
v_call: TRBV30
d_call: -
clone_size: once
j_call: TRBJ2-3
cdr3_aa: CAWITPGDTQYF
cdr3_nt: TGTGCCTGGATCACCCCAGGAGATACGCAGTATTTT

cdr3_length: 14
v_call: TRBV2
d_call: -
clone_size: -
j_call: TRBJ1-6
cdr3_aa: CASSPWTSNSPLHF
cdr3_nt: TGTGCCAGCAGTCCTTGGACAAGCAATTCACCCCTCCACTTT

cdr3_length: 13
v_call: TRBV4-2
d_call: -
clone_size: -
j_call: TRBJ2-7
cdr3_aa: CASSQERAGEQYF
cdr3_nt: TGTGCCAGCAGCCAAGAGAGGGCCGGGGAGCAGTACTTC

cdr3_length: 13
v_call: TRBV28
d_call: -
clone_size: -
j_call: TRBJ2-7
cdr3_aa: CASSLAGLYEQYF
cdr3_nt: TGTGCCAGCAGTTTGGCAGGGCTCTACGAGCAGTACTTC

cdr3_length: 14
v_call: TRBV2
d_call: -
clone_size: once
j_call: TRBJ1-2
cdr3_aa: CASSENEGLYGYTF
cdr3_nt: TGTGCCAGCAGTGAAAATGAGGGCCTCTATGGCTACACCTTC

cdr3_length: 12
v_call: TRBV7-3
d_call: -
clone_size: -
j_call: TRBJ2-3
cdr3_aa: CASSQTSKAQYF
cdr3_nt: TGTGCCAGCAGCCAAACTAGTAAGGCGCAGTATTTT

cdr3_length: 18
v_call: TRBV18
d_call: -
clone_size: -
j_call: TRBJ1-1
cdr3_aa: CASSLRPVRGGKDTEAFF
cdr3_nt: TGTGCCAGCTCACTCCGACCAGTTCGGGGGGGAAAAGACACTGAAGCTTTCTTT

cdr3_length: 13
v_call: TRBV11-2
d_call: -
clone_size: -
j_call: TRBJ2-4
cdr3_aa: CASSLSEQNIQYF
cdr3_nt: TGTGCCAGCAGCTTATCTGAGCAAAACATTCAGTACTTC

cdr3_length: 15
v_call: TRBV28
d_call: -
clone_size: -
j_call: TRBJ2-7
cdr3_aa: CASSLWAGRSYEQYF
cdr3_nt: TGTGCCAGCAGTTTATGGGCAGGCCGCTCCTACGAGCAGTACTTC

cdr3_length: 12
v_call: TRBV6-4
d_call: -
clone_size: once
j_call: TRBJ1-2
cdr3_aa: CASSAGNYGYTF
cdr3_nt: TGTGCCAGCTCTGCGGGGAACTATGGCTACACCTTC

cdr3_length: 16
v_call: TRBV18
d_call: -
clone_size: -
j_call: TRBJ1-1
cdr3_aa: CASSPTLGTVLTEAFF
cdr3_nt: TGTGCCAGCTCACCGACATTAGGGACTGTCCTCACTGAAGCTTTCTTT

cdr3_length: 16
v_call: TRBV28
d_call: -
clone_size: -
j_call: TRBJ1-5
cdr3_aa: CASSLLQGVSNQPQHF
cdr3_nt: TGTGCCAGCAGTTTACTACAGGGAGTTAGCAATCAGCCCCAGCATTTT

cdr3_length: 15
v_call: TRBV4-1
d_call: TRBD1
clone_size: -
j_call: TRBJ2-5
cdr3_aa: CASSPGTGGQETQYF
cdr3_nt: TGCGCCAGCAGCCCCGGGACAGGGGGACAAGAGACCCAGTACTTC

cdr3_length: 14
v_call: TRBV25-1
d_call: -
clone_size: -
j_call: TRBJ2-5
cdr3_aa: CASSENRYQETQYF
cdr3_nt: TGTGCCAGCAGTGAAAACAGGTACCAAGAGACCCAGTACTTC

cdr3_length: 14
v_call: TRBV2
d_call: -
clone_size: -
j_call: TRBJ1-3
cdr3_aa: CASTSGGGGNTIYF
cdr3_nt: TGTGCCAGCACCTCGGGAGGGGGTGGAAACACCATATATTTT

cdr3_length: 15
v_call: TRBV21-1
d_call: -
clone_size: -
j_call: TRBJ2-7
cdr3_aa: CASSKGASAAYEQYF
cdr3_nt: TGTGCCAGCAGCAAAGGTGCTAGCGCAGCCTACGAGCAGTACTTC

cdr3_length: 14
v_call: TRBV6-4
d_call: -
clone_size: -
j_call: TRBJ2-3
cdr3_aa: CASRLYSSTDTQYF
cdr3_nt: TGTGCCAGCAGACTATACTCTAGCACAGATACGCAGTATTTT

cdr3_length: 14
v_call: TRBV27
d_call: -
clone_size: -
j_call: TRBJ2-5
cdr3_aa: CASRPPGSPETQYF
cdr3_nt: TGTGCCAGCAGACCCCCCGGGAGTCCAGAGACCCAGTACTTC

cdr3_length: 13
v_call: TRBV19
d_call: TRBD1
clone_size: -
j_call: TRBJ2-5
cdr3_aa: CASSSGGRETQYF
cdr3_nt: TGTGCCAGTAGCTCAGGGGGCCGGGAGACCCAGTACTTC

cdr3_length: 16
v_call: TRBV4-3
d_call: TRBD1
clone_size: -
j_call: TRBJ1-2
cdr3_aa: CASSQDRRQGARGYTF
cdr3_nt: TGCGCCAGCAGCCAAGATAGAAGGCAGGGGGCGAGGGGCTACACCTTC

cdr3_length: 16
v_call: TRBV4-3
d_call: TRBD1
clone_size: -
j_call: TRBJ2-5
cdr3_aa: CASSQDGTGGRETQYF
cdr3_nt: TGCGCCAGCAGCCAAGACGGGACAGGGGGCCGGGAGACCCAGTACTTC

cdr3_length: 15
v_call: TRBV5-1
d_call: -
clone_size: -
j_call: TRBJ2-2
cdr3_aa: CASSLQVTGAGELFF
cdr3_nt: TGCGCCAGCAGCTTACAGGTGACTGGCGCCGGGGAGCTGTTTTTT

cdr3_length: 14
v_call: TRBV5-1
d_call: TRBD1
clone_size: -
j_call: TRBJ2-3
cdr3_aa: CASSLGQGLDTQYF
cdr3_nt: TGCGCCAGCAGCCTTGGACAGGGCCTTGATACGCAGTATTTT

cdr3_length: 15
v_call: TRBV5-1
d_call: -
clone_size: few
j_call: TRBJ1-1
cdr3_aa: CASSPRAGTNTEAFF
cdr3_nt: TGCGCCAGCAGCCCAAGGGCGGGAACGAACACTGAAGCTTTCTTT

cdr3_length: 14
v_call: TRBV4-1
d_call: TRBD1
clone_size: -
j_call: TRBJ1-2
cdr3_aa: CASSEPGQGGSYTF
cdr3_nt: TGCGCCAGCAGCGAACCGGGACAGGGGGGTAGCTACACCTTC

cdr3_length: 17
v_call: TRBV9
d_call: -
clone_size: -
j_call: TRBJ2-3
cdr3_aa: CASSPSIGGLSTDTQYF
cdr3_nt: TGTGCCAGCAGCCCATCAATTGGGGGCCTTAGCACAGATACGCAGTATTTT

cdr3_length: 14
v_call: TRBV2
d_call: TRBD1
clone_size: -
j_call: TRBJ1-2
cdr3_aa: CASSGSTGNYGYTF
cdr3_nt: TGTGCCAGCAGTGGCTCGACAGGGAACTATGGCTACACCTTC

cdr3_length: 16
v_call: TRBV4-3
d_call: TRBD1
clone_size: -
j_call: TRBJ1-4
cdr3_aa: CASSQGTGGRSEKLFF
cdr3_nt: TGCGCCAGCAGCCAGGGAACAGGGGGCCGGAGTGAAAAACTGTTTTTT

cdr3_length: 12
v_call: TRBV12-3/TRBV12-4
d_call: -
clone_size: -
j_call: TRBJ1-6
cdr3_aa: CASRRVNSPLHF
cdr3_nt: TGTGCCAGCAGGAGGGTAAATTCACCCCTCCACTTT